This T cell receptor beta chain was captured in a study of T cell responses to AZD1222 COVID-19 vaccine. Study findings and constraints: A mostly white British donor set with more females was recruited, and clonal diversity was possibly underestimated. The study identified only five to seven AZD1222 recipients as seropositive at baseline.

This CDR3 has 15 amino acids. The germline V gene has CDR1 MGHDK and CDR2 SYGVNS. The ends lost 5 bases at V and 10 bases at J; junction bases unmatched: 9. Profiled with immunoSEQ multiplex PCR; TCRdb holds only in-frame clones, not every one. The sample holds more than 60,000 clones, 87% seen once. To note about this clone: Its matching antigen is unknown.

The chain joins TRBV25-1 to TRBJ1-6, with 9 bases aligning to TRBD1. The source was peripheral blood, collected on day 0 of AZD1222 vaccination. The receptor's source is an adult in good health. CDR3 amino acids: CASSTTTGGWSPLHF. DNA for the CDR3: TGTGCCAGCAGTACCACTACAGGGGGCTGGTCACCCCTCCACTTT.